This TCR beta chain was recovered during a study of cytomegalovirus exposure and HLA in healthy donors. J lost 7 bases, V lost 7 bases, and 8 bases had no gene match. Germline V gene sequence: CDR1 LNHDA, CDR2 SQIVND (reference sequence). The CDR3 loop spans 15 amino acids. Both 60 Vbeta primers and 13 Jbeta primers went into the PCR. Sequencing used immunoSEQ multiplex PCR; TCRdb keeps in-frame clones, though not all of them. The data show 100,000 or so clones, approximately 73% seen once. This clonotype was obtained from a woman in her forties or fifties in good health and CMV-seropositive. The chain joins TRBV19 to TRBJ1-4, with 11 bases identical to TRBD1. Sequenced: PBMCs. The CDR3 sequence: CASTSGQGAREKLFF. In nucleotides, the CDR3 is TGTGCCAGTACCTCCGGACAGGGGGCGCGTGAAAAACTGTTTTTT.